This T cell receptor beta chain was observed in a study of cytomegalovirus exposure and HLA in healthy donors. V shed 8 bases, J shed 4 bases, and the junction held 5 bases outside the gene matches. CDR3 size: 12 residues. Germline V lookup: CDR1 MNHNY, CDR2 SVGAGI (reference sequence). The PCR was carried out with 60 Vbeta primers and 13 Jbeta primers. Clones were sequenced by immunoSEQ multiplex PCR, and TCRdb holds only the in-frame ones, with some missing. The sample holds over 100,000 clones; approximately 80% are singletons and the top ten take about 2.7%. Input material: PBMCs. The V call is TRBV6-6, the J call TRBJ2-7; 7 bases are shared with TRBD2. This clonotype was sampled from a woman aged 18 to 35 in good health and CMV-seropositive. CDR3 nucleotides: TGTGCCAGCGGGGGGGAGGTGTACGAGCAGTACTTC. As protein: CASGGEVYEQYF.